This T cell receptor beta chain was sequenced during a study of Graves' ophthalmopathy and Graves' hyperthyroidism. Study conclusions and caveats: Blood also contained most of the expanded thyroid clonotypes above 0.001 frequency.

Germline V gene lookup returns CDR1 SGHAT and CDR2 FQNNGV. Trimming at V came to 2 bases and at J to 0 bases, leaving 5 bases not matched to a gene. This CDR3 is built from 18 residues. A remark on this clonotype: Its target is unknown.

Beta-chain TCR CDR3 regions were amplified from RNA transcripts. An initial RT-PCR round employing HTBI primers preceded a second-round multiplex PCR. TCRdb re-derived calls from the multiplex PCR reads in MiXCR, one entry per CDR3 protein. The sample has roughly 410,000 distinct CDR3 sequences, 15% seen once. Enrollment excluded any patients with other autoimmune diseases, uncontrolled infections, pregnancy or lactation. Diagnosis used clinical symptoms, serum thyroxine, TRAb, thyroid ultrasound and orbital computed tomography. Someone took the PBMCs out of around 10 ml of fresh peripheral blood. The chain couples TRBV11-2 to TRBJ2-7; TRBD2 aligns across 15 bases. This receptor was identified in a woman younger than 35 with stable Graves' hyperthyroidism. Sequenced sample: peripheral blood. Here the CDR3 DNA reads TGTGCCAGCAGCTTAAGGACTAGCGGGGGGGGCCCCTCCTACGAGCAGTACTTC. It specifies CASSLRTSGGGPSYEQYF.